This TCR beta chain stems from a study of blood T cell repertoires in COVID-19. The protocol was immunoSEQ multiplex PCR, while the TCRdb copy is restricted to in-frame clones and leaves out a portion. Here the sample spans more than 70,000 clones, about 85% being singletons. V was trimmed by 1 base and J by 0 bases, leaving 10 bases between them. The V gene's germline CDR1 is MNHEY and CDR2 SVGAGI. The CDR3 contains 16 residues. The J gene is TRBJ1-3, the V gene TRBV6-5; D unresolved. This clonotype was sampled from a woman aged 45-59 years with active or convalescent COVID-19. Sequenced input: peripheral blood. CDR3 amino acids: CASSYWRVNSGNTIYF. The DNA of the CDR3 is TGTGCCAGCAGTTACTGGAGGGTGAACTCTGGAAACACCATATATTTT.